This TCR beta chain originates from a study of molecular identifiers for immune sequencing clone quantification. Background on the study: RNA from approximately 20,000 or 98,000 naive CD8 cells was split five ways in replicates, with four sequenced.

Germline lookup yields CDR1 SEHNR and CDR2 FQNEAQ (reference sequence). The CDR3 sequence is 13 residues long. V lost 0 bases and J 5 bases, leaving 5 bases between the germline ends. Study-level results: Spiked Jurkat TCR RNA equivalent to one cell was reportedly detectable in one million naive cells.

Source material for naive CD8 libraries was roughly 20,000 to 1,100,000 sorted cells, with 10%, 30% or 50% RNA. TCRdb independently ran MiXCR on the PCR reads; one entry per CDR3 protein. The sample consists of 70,000 to 95,000 distinct CDR3 sequences, under 20% of them appearing once. In the case of this clonotype: Its specificity is not known.

This clonotype originated in a human donor in good health. Some libraries in this study had Jurkat cell RNA spiked in. Sequencing was carried out using naive CD8+ T cells from blood, with Jurkat cell RNA spiked in. The subset here: FACS-sorted CD8+CD4-CCR7+CD45RA+ naive T cells. The chain links TRBV7-9 to TRBJ2-1; no firm D call. The chain's CDR3 is CASSLAPNNEQFF. CDR3 bases: TGTGCCAGCAGCTTAGCACCTAACAATGAGCAGTTCTTC. The full variable domain, rest sourced from reference TRBV7-9 and TRBJ2-1, is DTGVSQNPRHKITKRGQNVTFRCDPISEHNRLYWYRQTLGQGPEFLTYFQNEAQLEKSRLLSDRFSAERPKGSFSTLEIQRTEQGDSAMYLCASSLAPNNEQFFGPGTRLTVL.